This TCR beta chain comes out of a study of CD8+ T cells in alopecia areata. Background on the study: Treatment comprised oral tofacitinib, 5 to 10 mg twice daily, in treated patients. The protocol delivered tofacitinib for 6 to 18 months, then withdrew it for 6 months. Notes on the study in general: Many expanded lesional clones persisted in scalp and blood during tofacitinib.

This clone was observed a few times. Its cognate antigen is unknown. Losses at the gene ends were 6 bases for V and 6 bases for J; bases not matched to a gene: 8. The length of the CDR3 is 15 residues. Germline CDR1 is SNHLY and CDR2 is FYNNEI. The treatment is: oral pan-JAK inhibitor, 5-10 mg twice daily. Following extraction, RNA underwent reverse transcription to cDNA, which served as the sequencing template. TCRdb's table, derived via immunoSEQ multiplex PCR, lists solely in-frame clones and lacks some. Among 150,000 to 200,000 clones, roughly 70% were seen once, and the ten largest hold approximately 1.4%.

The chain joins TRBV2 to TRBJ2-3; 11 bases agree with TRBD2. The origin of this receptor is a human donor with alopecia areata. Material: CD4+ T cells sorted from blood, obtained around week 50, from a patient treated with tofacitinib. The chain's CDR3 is CASRKTSGVGDTQYF. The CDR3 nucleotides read TGTGCCAGCAGAAAGACTAGCGGGGTCGGGGATACGCAGTATTTT.